This T cell receptor beta chain appears in the sequencing data of a study of T cells after yellow fever vaccination. Broader study findings: Booster sampling recovered most clones from primary vaccination (roughly 96% CD4, around 88% CD8). Peaking on day 5 versus 15, the secondary response was faster but weaker.

On this clonotype itself: As yet, its antigen is unknown.

In making TCR cDNA, 5'RACE template switching added a universal primer site and UMIs to it. TCRdb fed the 5' RACE reads into MiXCR, producing one record per CDR3 protein. Of 510,000 or so distinct CDR3 sequences listed, over 15% are singletons. The CDR3 covers 12 residues. Trimming stripped 5 bases from V and 7 bases from J, with 12 bases between. The specimen comprised PBMCs, sampled 15 days after the yellow fever booster vaccination. The sequence derives from a man aged 25-40 years who received the YFV17D yellow fever vaccine. The chain recombines TRBV12-3 or TRBV12-4 with TRBJ2-7, with a weak D call TRBD2 (6 bases). The CDR3 protein is CASSPLAGEQYF. The CDR3 coding sequence is TGTGCCAGCAGTCCCCTGGCGGGGGAGCAGTACTTC.